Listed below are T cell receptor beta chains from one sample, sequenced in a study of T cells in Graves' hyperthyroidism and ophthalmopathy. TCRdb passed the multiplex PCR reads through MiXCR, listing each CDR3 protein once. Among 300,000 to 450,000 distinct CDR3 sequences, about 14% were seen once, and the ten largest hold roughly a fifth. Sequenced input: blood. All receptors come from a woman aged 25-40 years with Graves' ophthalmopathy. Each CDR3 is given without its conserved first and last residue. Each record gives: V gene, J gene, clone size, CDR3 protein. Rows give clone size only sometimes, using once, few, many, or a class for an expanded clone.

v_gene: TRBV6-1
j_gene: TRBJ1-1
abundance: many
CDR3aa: ASSEAGHTEAF

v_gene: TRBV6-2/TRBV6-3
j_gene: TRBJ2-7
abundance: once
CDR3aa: ASSYRGGTTALNYEQY

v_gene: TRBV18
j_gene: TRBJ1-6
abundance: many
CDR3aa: ASSGGAFNSPLH

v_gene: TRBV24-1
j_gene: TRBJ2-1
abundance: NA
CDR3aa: ASGNLYEQF

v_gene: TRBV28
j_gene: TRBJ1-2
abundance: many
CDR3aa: ASSPSGVVYT

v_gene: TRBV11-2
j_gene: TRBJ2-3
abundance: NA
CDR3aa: ASSSGVGGTDTQY

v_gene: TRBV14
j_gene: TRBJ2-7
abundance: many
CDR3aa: ASSPTGIPPYEQY

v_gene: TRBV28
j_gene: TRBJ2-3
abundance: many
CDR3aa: ASSSLDVPGGTDTQY

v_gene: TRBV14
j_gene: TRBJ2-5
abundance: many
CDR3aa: ASSQIMGETQY

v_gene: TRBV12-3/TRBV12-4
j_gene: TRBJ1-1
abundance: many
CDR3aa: ASSLGRRFAF

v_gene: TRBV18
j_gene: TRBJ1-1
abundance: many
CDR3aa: ASSPDRGRVEAF

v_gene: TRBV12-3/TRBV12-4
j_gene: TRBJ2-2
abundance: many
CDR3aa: ASSLGGGRGENTGELF

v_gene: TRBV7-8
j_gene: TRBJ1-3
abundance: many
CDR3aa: ASSLSGTGGIRAGNTIY

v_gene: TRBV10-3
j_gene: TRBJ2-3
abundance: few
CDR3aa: AISELAPYNTDTQY

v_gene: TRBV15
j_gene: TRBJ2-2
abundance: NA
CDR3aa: ATSRVRGEGTGELF

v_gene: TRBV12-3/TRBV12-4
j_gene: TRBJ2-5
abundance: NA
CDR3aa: ASSLTPGAGGGTEAQY

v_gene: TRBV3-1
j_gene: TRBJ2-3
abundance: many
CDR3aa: ASSPSSTDTQY

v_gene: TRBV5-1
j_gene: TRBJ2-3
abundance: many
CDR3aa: ASSLPLAGSTDTQY

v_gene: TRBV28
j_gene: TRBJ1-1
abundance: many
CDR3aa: ASSFPRAARDEAF

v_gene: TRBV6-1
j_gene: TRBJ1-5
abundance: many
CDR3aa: ASTPSGQPQH

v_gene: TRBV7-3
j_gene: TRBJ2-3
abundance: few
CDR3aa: ASSFTPRTGGGTDTQY

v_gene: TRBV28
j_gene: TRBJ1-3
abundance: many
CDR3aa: ASCVLSGNTIY

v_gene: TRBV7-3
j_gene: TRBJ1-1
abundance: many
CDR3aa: ASSLNGAGGATEAF

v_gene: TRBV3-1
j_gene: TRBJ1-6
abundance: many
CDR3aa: ASSPTPGQPGLIASPLH

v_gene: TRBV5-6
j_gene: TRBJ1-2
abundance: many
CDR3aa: ASSPSGGRGGYT

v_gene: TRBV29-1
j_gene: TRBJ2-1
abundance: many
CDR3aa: SLRFGSNEQF

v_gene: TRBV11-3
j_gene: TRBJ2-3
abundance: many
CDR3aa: ASSPTRDHEQY

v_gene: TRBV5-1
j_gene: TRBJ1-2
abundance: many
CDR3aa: ASSSAGTDYGYT

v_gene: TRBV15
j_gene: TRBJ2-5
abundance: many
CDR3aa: ATSSPIGTGVRQETQY

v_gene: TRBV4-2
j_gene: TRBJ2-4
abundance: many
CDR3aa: ASSQDQGRNIQY

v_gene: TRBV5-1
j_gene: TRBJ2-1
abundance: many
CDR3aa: ASSSSVPYNEQF

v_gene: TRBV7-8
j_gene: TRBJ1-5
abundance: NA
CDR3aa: ASSSPGRGDQPQH

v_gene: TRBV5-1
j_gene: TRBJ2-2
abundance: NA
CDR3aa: ASSTDPSRGLSGELF

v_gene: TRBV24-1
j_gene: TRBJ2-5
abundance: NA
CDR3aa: ATSDNPGQRRETQY

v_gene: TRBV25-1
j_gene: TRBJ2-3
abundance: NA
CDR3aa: ASSEFRTGSTDTQY

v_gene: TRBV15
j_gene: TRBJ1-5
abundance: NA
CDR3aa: ATSRDMRNQPQH